A selection of T cell receptor beta chains follows, all from one sample in a study of naive and memory T cell subsets. In TCRdb, the UMI-ligation and nested PCR reads were re-called with MiXCR into one record per CDR3 protein. Among 130,000 to 150,000 distinct CDR3 sequences listed, 15% to 20% were seen once. Sequencing was done on a sample of naive CD4+ T cells from blood. The receptors stem from a human donor in good health. Each CDR3 is given with its conserved first and last residue. A D gene is named only where the DNA matches it firmly. Not every row has a clone size; where given, it reads once, few, many or a size class.

>TRBD1|14|-|TRBJ1-1|TRBV2
CASRLGQGLTEAFF
TGTGCCAGCAGACTGGGACAGGGGTTGACTGAAGCTTTCTTT
>-|15|few|TRBJ1-5|TRBV3-1
CASSQDGQPNQPQHF
TGTGCCAGCAGCCAAGATGGCCAGCCCAATCAGCCCCAGCATTTT
>-|12|once|TRBJ1-1|TRBV30
CAWSQANTEAFF
TGTGCCTGGAGTCAGGCGAACACTGAAGCTTTCTTT
>-|13|many|TRBJ2-7|TRBV21-1
CASSNFGAYEQYF
TGTGCCAGCAGCAACTTTGGGGCGTACGAGCAGTACTTC
>TRBD1|14|-|TRBJ2-7|TRBV29-1
CSVVRDRGSHEQYF
TGCAGCGTTGTAAGGGACAGGGGGTCCCACGAGCAGTACTTC
>-|13|-|TRBJ2-2|TRBV28
CASSLFSTGELFF
TGTGCCAGCAGTTTATTCAGCACCGGGGAGCTGTTTTTT
>-|16|once|TRBJ1-5|TRBV12-3/TRBV12-4
CASSLWDIYSNQPQHF
TGTGCCAGCAGTTTGTGGGACATCTATAGCAATCAGCCCCAGCATTTT
>TRBD2|15|few|TRBJ2-2|TRBV11-2
CASSLASSGTGELFF
TGTGCCAGCAGCTTAGCCTCTAGCGGGACCGGGGAGCTGTTTTTT
>-|14|-|TRBJ1-2|TRBV5-1
CASSLVGDAHGYTF
TGCGCCAGCAGCTTGGTCGGGGACGCCCATGGCTACACCTTC
>TRBD1|15|-|TRBJ1-6|TRBV7-9
CASSVPTGLNSPLHF
TGTGCCAGCAGCGTTCCGACAGGGCTAAATTCACCCCTCCACTTT
>-|15|-|TRBJ2-6|TRBV6-2/TRBV6-3
CASSYSGAGANVLTF
TGTGCCAGCAGTTACTCAGGGGCTGGGGCCAACGTCCTGACTTTC
>TRBD2|15|many|TRBJ2-1|TRBV28
CASSPGTSGSNEQFF
TGTGCCAGCAGCCCGGGGACTAGCGGGAGTAATGAGCAGTTCTTC
>TRBD2|14|few|TRBJ2-6|TRBV2
CASTGRAGANVLTF
TGTGCCAGCACAGGGAGGGCTGGGGCCAACGTCCTGACTTTC
>TRBD1|13|-|TRBJ2-7|TRBV7-2
CASSLDRGREQYF
TGTGCCAGCAGCTTAGATAGGGGGCGCGAGCAGTACTTC
>-|10|-|TRBJ1-2|TRBV10-3
CAIRDIVETF
TGTGCCATCAGGGACATTGTGGAGACCTTC
>TRBD1|12|many|TRBJ1-2|TRBV12-3/TRBV12-4
CASSYRGYGYTF
TGTGCCAGCAGTTACAGGGGGTATGGCTACACCTTC
>-|14|-|TRBJ2-1|TRBV5-1
CASSLAVAYNEQFF
TGCGCCAGCAGCTTGGCAGTCGCTTACAATGAGCAGTTCTTC
>TRBD1|12|few|TRBJ2-7|TRBV12-3/TRBV12-4
CASSRQGPEQYF
TGTGCCAGCAGTCGACAGGGACCCGAGCAGTACTTC
>-|13|-|TRBJ2-5|TRBV9
CASSVAQGETQYF
TGTGCCAGCAGCGTAGCGCAGGGCGAGACCCAGTACTTC
>-|15|few|TRBJ2-7|TRBV25-1
CASSEYKGKVYEQYF
TGTGCCAGCAGTGAATACAAGGGAAAGGTCTACGAGCAGTACTTC
>-|15|-|TRBJ1-6|TRBV12-3/TRBV12-4
CASSLVVGSNSPLHF
TGTGCCAGCAGTTTGGTGGTGGGGTCCAATTCACCCCTCCACTTT
>TRBD1|15|few|TRBJ2-1|TRBV5-1
CASSLGDSHYNEQFF
TGCGCCAGCAGCTTGGGGGACAGTCACTACAATGAGCAGTTCTTC
>-|13|-|TRBJ2-7|TRBV20-1
CSAHGVDSYEQYF
TGCAGTGCTCACGGGGTCGACTCCTACGAGCAGTACTTC
>-|13|few|TRBJ2-2|TRBV13
CASVFGNTGELFF
TGTGCCAGCGTCTTTGGGAACACCGGGGAGCTGTTTTTT
>-|15|-|TRBJ1-1|TRBV19
CASTRDGALSTEAFF
TGTGCCAGTACCCGGGACGGTGCCCTTTCCACTGAAGCTTTCTTT
>-|13|-|TRBJ2-7|TRBV5-4
CAGGRMGSYEQYF
TGTGCCGGCGGACGGATGGGGTCCTACGAGCAGTACTTC
>-|15|few|TRBJ2-1|TRBV3-1
CASSHSRGTYNEQFF
TGTGCCAGCAGCCATTCTAGGGGTACCTACAATGAGCAGTTCTTC
>-|17|-|TRBJ2-1|TRBV5-5
CASSLKGSSPLYNEQFF
TGTGCCAGCAGCTTGAAGGGCAGCAGTCCTCTTTACAATGAGCAGTTCTTC
>-|14|-|TRBJ1-1|TRBV12-3/TRBV12-4
CASSRQEMNTEAFF
TGTGCCAGCAGTCGTCAAGAGATGAACACTGAAGCTTTCTTT
>TRBD1|14|-|TRBJ1-2|TRBV9
CASATQGAFLGYTF
TGTGCCAGCGCCACCCAGGGGGCCTTCCTGGGCTACACCTTC
>-|16|once|TRBJ2-1|TRBV5-1
CASSLVEGRAYNEQFF
TGCGCCAGCAGCTTGGTGGAGGGCCGAGCCTACAATGAGCAGTTCTTC
>-|15|-|TRBJ2-7|TRBV9
CASSVGGTATYEQYF
TGTGCCAGCAGCGTAGGGGGGACGGCGACCTACGAGCAGTACTTC
>TRBD1|15|few|TRBJ2-1|TRBV5-4
CASSPPGGRNNEQFF
TGTGCCAGCAGCCCTCCAGGGGGTCGCAACAATGAGCAGTTCTTC
>-|19|-|TRBJ2-6|TRBV19
CASSIDASGGGSGANVLTF
TGTGCCAGTAGTATAGACGCTAGCGGAGGGGGCTCTGGGGCCAACGTCCTGACTTTC
>TRBD2|17|-|TRBJ2-1|TRBV4-3
CASSQKAGTSGSNQQFF
TGCGCCAGCAGCCAAAAGGCCGGGACTAGCGGGAGTAATCAGCAGTTCTTC
>-|15|-|TRBJ1-5|TRBV6-2/TRBV6-3
CASSDQGGGLQPQHF
TGTGCCAGCAGTGACCAAGGGGGTGGGCTTCAGCCCCAGCATTTT
>-|12|-|TRBJ1-2|TRBV12-3/TRBV12-4
CASSSGPYGYTF
TGTGCCAGCAGTTCCGGACCGTATGGCTACACCTTC
>TRBD2|19|few|TRBJ2-5|TRBV5-1
CASSGNRDLVSGKQETQYF
TGCGCCAGCAGCGGGAACCGGGACTTAGTTAGCGGGAAACAAGAGACCCAGTACTTC
>-|12|few|TRBJ1-2|TRBV5-1
CASSSGGSGYTF
TGCGCCAGCAGCTCCGGGGGTTCAGGCTACACCTTC
>TRBD2|14|-|TRBJ2-7|TRBV12-3/TRBV12-4
CASSFRSGRGEQYF
TGTGCCAGCAGTTTTAGAAGCGGGAGGGGTGAGCAGTACTTC
>TRBD2|17|-|TRBJ2-5|TRBV20-1
CSARGFGGGAVGETQYF
TGCAGTGCTAGAGGGTTCGGGGGGGGCGCGGTAGGAGAGACCCAGTACTTC
>-|12|-|TRBJ1-1|TRBV3-1
CASSAGDTEAFF
TGTGCCAGCAGCGCGGGGGACACTGAAGCTTTCTTT
>-|14|few|TRBJ2-3|TRBV5-1
CASRREGNTDTQYF
TGCGCCAGCAGGCGAGAGGGGAACACAGATACGCAGTATTTT
>TRBD1|14|-|TRBJ2-7|TRBV28
CASTQTGVSYEQYF
TGTGCCAGCACCCAGACAGGGGTATCCTACGAGCAGTACTTC
>-|10|-|TRBJ1-2|TRBV2
CASGYLGLTF
TGTGCCAGCGGCTACTTGGGGTTGACCTTC
>TRBD1|14|few|TRBJ1-2|TRBV6-1
CASTRQGGNYGYTF
TGTGCCAGCACTAGACAGGGGGGGAACTATGGCTACACCTTC
>-|13|many|TRBJ2-7|TRBV11-2
CASTGRRVGEQYF
TGTGCCAGCACCGGCCGGAGGGTGGGCGAGCAGTACTTC
>-|16|-|TRBJ2-3|TRBV6-5
CASSYSYAVSTDTQYF
TGTGCCAGCAGTTACTCGTATGCGGTGAGCACAGATACGCAGTATTTT
>TRBD2|16|-|TRBJ2-1|TRBV3-1
CASSQVGLADYNEQFF
TGTGCCAGCAGCCAAGTCGGGCTAGCGGACTACAATGAGCAGTTCTTC
>-|15|-|TRBJ2-1|TRBV18
CASSRDEGVGNEQFF
TGTGCCAGCTCACGAGACGAGGGGGTAGGCAATGAGCAGTTCTTC
>TRBD1|16|-|TRBJ2-3|TRBV4-1
CASSQQDRGRTDTQYF
TGCGCCAGCAGCCAACAGGACAGGGGACGCACAGATACGCAGTATTTT